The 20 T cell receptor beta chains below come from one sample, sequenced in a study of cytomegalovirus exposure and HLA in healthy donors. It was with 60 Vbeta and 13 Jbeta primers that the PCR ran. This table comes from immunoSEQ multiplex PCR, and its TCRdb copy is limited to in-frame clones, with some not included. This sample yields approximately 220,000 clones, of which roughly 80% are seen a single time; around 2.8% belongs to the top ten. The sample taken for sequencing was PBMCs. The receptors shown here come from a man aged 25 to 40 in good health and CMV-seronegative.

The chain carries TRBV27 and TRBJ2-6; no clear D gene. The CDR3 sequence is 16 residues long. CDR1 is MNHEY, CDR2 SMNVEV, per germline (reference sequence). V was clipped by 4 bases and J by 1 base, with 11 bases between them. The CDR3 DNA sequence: TGTGCCAGCAGTTGGAGAGGTATATCTGGGGCCAACGTCCTGACTTTC. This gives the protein CASSWRGISGANVLTF.

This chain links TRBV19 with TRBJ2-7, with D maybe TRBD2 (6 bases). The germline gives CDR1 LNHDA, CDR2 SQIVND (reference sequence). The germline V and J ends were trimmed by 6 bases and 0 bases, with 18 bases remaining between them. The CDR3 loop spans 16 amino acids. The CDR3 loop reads CASRDGTAGSSYEQYF. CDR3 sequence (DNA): TGTGCCAGTAGGGACGGAACCGCGGGGTCCTCCTACGAGCAGTACTTC.

The CDR3 reads CASSLSLGQYGYTF. CDR3 coding DNA: TGCGCCAGCAGCTTGTCCCTCGGACAGTATGGCTACACCTTC. The chain employs TRBV5-1 and TRBJ1-2; D perhaps matches TRBD1 (6 bases). Germline-derived CDR1 and CDR2 are SGHRS and YFSETQ. The CDR3 covers 14 residues. Trimming shortened V by 1 base and J by 5 bases, and 12 bases separated the two germline ends.

This CDR3 is CSVGGLAGNEQFF. CDR3 bases: TGCAGCGTTGGAGGACTAGCGGGGAATGAGCAGTTCTTC. This chain uses TRBV29-1 with TRBJ2-1, with 12 positions matching TRBD2. Germline V CDR1 and CDR2: SQVTM, ANQGSEA. The CDR3 runs 13 residues. V lost 4 bases and J lost 7; bases outside the gene matches: 2.

The CDR3 DNA reads TGTGCCAGCAGCAAAGAGGAGGTAAGAGGATACTCCTACGAGCAGTACTTC. This sequence encodes CASSKEEVRGYSYEQYF. V is TRBV21-1 and J is TRBJ2-7; the DNA was not compared with TRBD2, the D call given in the table. TRBV21-1 constitutes a pseudogene. This CDR3 has 17 amino acids.

CDR3 loop: CASSPLGGAGTDTQYF. In DNA form, the CDR3 reads TGTGCCAGCTCACCACTCGGGGGGGCCGGCACAGATACGCAGTATTTT. The chain uses TRBV18 and TRBJ2-3; 8 bases are a match to TRBD2. V dropped 1 base and J dropped 1; count of bases not matched to a gene: 4. Germline V gene sequence: CDR1 KGHSH, CDR2 LQKENI. The CDR3 contains 16 residues.

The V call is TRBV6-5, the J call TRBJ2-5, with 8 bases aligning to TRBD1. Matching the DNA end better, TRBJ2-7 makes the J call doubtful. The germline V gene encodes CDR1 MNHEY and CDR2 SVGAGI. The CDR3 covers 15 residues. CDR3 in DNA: TGTGCCAGCAGAATTACAGGGGGAACCTCCTACGAGCAGTACTTC. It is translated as CASRITGGTSYEQYF.

CDR3 in amino acids: CASSRDRANEKLFF. CDR3 in DNA: TGTGCCAGCAGCCGAGACAGGGCTAATGAAAAACTGTTTTTT. The chain links TRBV11-2 to TRBJ1-4, with 7 positions matching TRBD1. This CDR3 contains 14 residues. Germline V gene lookup returns CDR1 SGHAT and CDR2 FQNNGV. V was pared by 5 bases and J by 3 bases, with 3 bases of the junction left unmatched.

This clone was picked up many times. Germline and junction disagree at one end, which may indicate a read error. The CDR3 DNA reads TGCGCCAGCAGCCTCGGGACTGGCTCTGGGGCCAGCGTCCTGACTTTC. It is translated as CASSLGTGSGASVLTF. V gene TRBV4-3 combines with J gene TRBJ2-6, with a weak D call TRBD2 (6 bases). This CDR3 has 16 residues. Germline loops: CDR1 LGHNA, CDR2 YSLEER.

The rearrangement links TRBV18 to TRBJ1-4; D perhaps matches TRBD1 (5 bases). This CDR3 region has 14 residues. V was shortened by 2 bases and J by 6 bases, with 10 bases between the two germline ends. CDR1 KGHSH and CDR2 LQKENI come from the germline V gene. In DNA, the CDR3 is TGTGCCAGCTCACCAAAGGGCAGGGATGAAAAACTGTTTTTT. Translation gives CASSPKGRDEKLFF. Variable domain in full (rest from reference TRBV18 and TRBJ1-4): NAGVMQNPRHLVRRRGQEARLRCSPMKGHSHVYWYRQLPEEGLKFMVYLQKENIIDESGMPKERFSAEFPKEGPSILRIQQVVRGDSAAYFCASSPKGRDEKLFFGSGTQLSVL.

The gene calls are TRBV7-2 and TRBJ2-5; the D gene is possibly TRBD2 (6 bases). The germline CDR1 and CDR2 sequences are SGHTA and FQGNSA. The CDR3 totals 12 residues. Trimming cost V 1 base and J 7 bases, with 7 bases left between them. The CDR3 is CASSLGGGTQYF. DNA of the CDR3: TGTGCCAGCAGCTTAGGGGGAGGGACCCAGTACTTC.

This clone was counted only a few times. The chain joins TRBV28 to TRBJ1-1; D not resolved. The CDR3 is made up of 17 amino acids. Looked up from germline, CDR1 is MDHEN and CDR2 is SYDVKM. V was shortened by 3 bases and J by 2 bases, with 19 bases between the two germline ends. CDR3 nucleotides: TGTGCCAGCAGTTTCGCTATATCCTCTGGGCCCAACACTGAAGCTTTCTTT. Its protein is CASSFAISSGPNTEAFF.

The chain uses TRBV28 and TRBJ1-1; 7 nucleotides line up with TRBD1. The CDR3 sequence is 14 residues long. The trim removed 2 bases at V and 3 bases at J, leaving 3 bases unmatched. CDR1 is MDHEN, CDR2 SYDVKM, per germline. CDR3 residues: CASSLAGQHTEAFF. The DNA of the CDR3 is TGTGCCAGCAGTTTAGCGGGACAGCACACTGAAGCTTTCTTT.

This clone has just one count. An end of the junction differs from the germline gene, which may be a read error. CDR3 amino acids: CSSSLYSLKDTQYF. DNA of the CDR3: TGTTCCAGCAGCTTATACTCTCTAAAGGATACGCAGTATTTT. The J gene is TRBJ2-3, the V gene TRBV7-9; the D is unclear. In germline, CDR1 is SEHNR, CDR2 FQNEAQ (reference sequence). The CDR3 spans 14 residues.

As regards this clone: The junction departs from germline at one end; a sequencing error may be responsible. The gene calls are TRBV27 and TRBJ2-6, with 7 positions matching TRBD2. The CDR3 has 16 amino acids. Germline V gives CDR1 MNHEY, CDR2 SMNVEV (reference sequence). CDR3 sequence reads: CASSLGSGSGASVLTF. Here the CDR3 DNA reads TGTGCCAGCAGTTTAGGGTCAGGGAGCGGGGCCAGCGTCCTGACTTTC.

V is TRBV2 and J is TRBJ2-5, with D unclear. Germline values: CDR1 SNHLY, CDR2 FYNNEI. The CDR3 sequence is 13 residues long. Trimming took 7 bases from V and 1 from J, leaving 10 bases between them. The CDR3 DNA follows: TGTGCCAGCACTAGAGAACTCCAAGAGACCCAGTACTTC. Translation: CASTRELQETQYF.

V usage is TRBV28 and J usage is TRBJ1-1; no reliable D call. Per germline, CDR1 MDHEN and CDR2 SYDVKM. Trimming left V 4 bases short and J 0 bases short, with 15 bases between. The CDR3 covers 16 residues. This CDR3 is CASSSRLSHMNTEAFF. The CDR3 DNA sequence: TGTGCCAGCAGTTCTAGACTCAGTCACATGAACACTGAAGCTTTCTTT.

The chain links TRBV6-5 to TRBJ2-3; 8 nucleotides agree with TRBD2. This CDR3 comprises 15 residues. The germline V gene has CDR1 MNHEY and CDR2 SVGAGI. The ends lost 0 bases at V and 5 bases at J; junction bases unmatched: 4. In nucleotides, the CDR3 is TGTGCCAGCAGTTACTCGCCGGGGGGGTTAGATACGCAGTATTTT. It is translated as CASSYSPGGLDTQYF.

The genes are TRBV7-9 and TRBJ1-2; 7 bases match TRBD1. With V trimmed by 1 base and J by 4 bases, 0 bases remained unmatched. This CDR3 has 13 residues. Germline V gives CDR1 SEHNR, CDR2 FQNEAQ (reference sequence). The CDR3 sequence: CASSLDRGYGYTF. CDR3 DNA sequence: TGTGCCAGCAGCTTAGACAGGGGCTATGGCTACACCTTC. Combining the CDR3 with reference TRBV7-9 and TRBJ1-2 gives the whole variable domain DTGVSQNPRHKITKRGQNVTFRCDPISEHNRLYWYRQTLGQGPEFLTYFQNEAQLEKSRLLSDRFSAERPKGSFSTLEIQRTEQGDSAMYLCASSLDRGYGYTFGSGTRLTVV.

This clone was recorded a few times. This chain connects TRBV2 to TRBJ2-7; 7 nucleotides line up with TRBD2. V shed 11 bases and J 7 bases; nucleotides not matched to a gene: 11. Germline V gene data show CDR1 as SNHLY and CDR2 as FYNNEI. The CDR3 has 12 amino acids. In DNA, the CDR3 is TGTGCCTCCGGGACTAAGGCTTGGGAGCAGTACTTC. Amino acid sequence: CASGTKAWEQYF.